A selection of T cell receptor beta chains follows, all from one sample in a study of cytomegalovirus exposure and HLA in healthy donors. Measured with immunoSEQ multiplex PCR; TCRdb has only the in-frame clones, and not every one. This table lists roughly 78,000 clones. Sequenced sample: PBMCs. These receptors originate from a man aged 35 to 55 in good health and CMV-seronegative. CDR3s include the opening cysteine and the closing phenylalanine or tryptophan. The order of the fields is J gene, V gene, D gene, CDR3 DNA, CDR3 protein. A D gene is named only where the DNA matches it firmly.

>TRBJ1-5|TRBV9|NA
TGTGCCAGCAGCCTTAACCGGACTCAACATATGGGCAATCAGCCCCAGCATTTT
CASSLNRTQHMGNQPQHF
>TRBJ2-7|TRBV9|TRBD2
TGTGCCAGCAGCTTTGGGACTAGCCCTCTGTACTTC
CASSFGTSPLYF
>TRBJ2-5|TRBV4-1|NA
TGCGCCAGCAGCCAAGCAGATAGGGACAGCCCTCGGGAGCAGTACTTC
CASSQADRDSPREQYF
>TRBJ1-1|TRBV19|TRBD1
TGTGCCAGTAGCCGGACAGGGACTGAAGCTTTCTTT
CASSRTGTEAFF
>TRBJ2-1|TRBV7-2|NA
TGTGCCAGCAACCACAAAACCGGGATTTCCTACAATGAGCAGTTCTTC
CASNHKTGISYNEQFF
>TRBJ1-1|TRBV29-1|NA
TGCAGCGCTTCTGACAACAGGCCTGAAGCTTTCTTT
CSASDNRPEAFF
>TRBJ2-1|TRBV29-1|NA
TGCAGCGCATGGTATGGCGGGAATGAGCAGTTCTTC
CSAWYGGNEQFF
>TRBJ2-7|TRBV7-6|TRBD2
TGTGCCAGCAGCACCGCCAGCGGGGGGGCCTACGAGCAGTACTTC
CASSTASGGAYEQYF
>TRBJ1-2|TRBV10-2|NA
TGCGCCAGCACGGGGGGCAACAACTATGGCTACACCTTC
CASTGGNNYGYTF
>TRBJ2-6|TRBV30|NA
TGTGCCTGGAGTGGCGGGGATCGGGCGATCAAGGTCGTCCCTGGGGCCAACGTCCTGACTTTC
CAWSGGDRAIKVVPGANVLTF
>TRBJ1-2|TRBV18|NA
TGTGCCAGCTCAGATAGGGGCGTCCGGATTGGGGACTATGGCTACACCTTC
CASSDRGVRIGDYGYTF
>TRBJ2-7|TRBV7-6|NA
TGTGCCAGCAGCTTAGCGTCGGACAGATTCTACGAGCAGTACTTC
CASSLASDRFYEQYF
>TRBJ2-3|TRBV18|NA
TGTGCCAGCTCACGGGCTCAACGGGGAGAGAGCACAGATACGCAGTATTTT
CASSRAQRGESTDTQYF
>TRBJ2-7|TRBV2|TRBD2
TGTGCCAGCAGGGTACTAGCGGGAGGGCCTAGCTCCTACGAGCAGTACTTC
CASRVLAGGPSSYEQYF
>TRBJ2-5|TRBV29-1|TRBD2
TGCAGCGTTGTTGTAACTAGCGGGGGGGATCCCCAAGAGACCCAGTACTTC
CSVVVTSGGDPQETQYF
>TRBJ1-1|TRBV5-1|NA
TGCGCCAGCAGCTTGGGCGCACAGGCAAACACTGAAGCTTTCTTT
CASSLGAQANTEAFF
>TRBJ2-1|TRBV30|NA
TGTGCCTGGGGGGGGGCTAGCGGAGCAAATGAGCAGTTCTTC
CAWGGASGANEQFF
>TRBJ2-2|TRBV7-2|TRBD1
TGTGCCAGCAGCGGGGGACAGGGGGTTCGAACCGGGGAGCTGTTTTTT
CASSGGQGVRTGELFF
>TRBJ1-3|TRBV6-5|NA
TGTGCCAGCAGTGAAAGGGACACGGGAAACACCATATATTTT
CASSERDTGNTIYF
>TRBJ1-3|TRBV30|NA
TGTGCCTGGAGTGTACTCAGGCAATACTCTGGAAACACCATATATTTT
CAWSVLRQYSGNTIYF
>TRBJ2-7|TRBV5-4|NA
TGTGCCAGCAGGCCAGGGTTTGGTGCGTCTTACGAGCAGTACTTC
CASRPGFGASYEQYF
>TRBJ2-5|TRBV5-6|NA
TGTGCCAGCAGCTCACAGAGTACCAAAGAGACCCAGTACTTC
CASSSQSTKETQYF
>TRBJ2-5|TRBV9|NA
TGTGCCAGCAGCGTAGCCCTCCAAGAGACCCAGTACTTC
CASSVALQETQYF
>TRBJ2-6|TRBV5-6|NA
TGTGCCAGCAGCTTGTTCGGGGCTGGGGCCAACGTCCTGACTTTC
CASSLFGAGANVLTF
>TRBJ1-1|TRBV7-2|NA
TGTGCCAGCAGCTTATTGGGGACCCCTATCGGGGGAACTGAAGCTTTCTTT
CASSLLGTPIGGTEAFF
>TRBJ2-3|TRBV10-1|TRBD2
TGCGCCAGCAGTGAGCTTTCCGGGGGGGCCACAGATACGCAGTATTTT
CASSELSGGATDTQYF
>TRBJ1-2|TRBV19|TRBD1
TGTGCCAGTAGATGGGACAGGGCCTATGGCTACACCTTC
CASRWDRAYGYTF
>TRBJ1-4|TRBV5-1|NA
TGCGCCAGCAGCTTGGCGGGGGTAAATGAAAAACTGTTTTTT
CASSLAGVNEKLFF
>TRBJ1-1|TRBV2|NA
TGTGCCAGCAGTGAAACGGAGTACACTGAAGCTTTCTTT
CASSETEYTEAFF
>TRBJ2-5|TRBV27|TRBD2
TGTGCCAGCAGTTGGGCTAGCGGGGGTTTCGTGGGAGAGACCCAGTACTTC
CASSWASGGFVGETQYF
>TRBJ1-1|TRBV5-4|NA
TGTGCCAGCAGGCTTCCCGGGGGGAACACTGAAGCTTTCTTT
CASRLPGGNTEAFF
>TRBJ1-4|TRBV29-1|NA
TGCAGCGTCCTGTTAGGGAGTGAAAAACTGTTTTTT
CSVLLGSEKLFF
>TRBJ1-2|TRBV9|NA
TGTGCCAGCAGCGCTGGACAAAATAGGCTCTATGGCTACACCTTC
CASSAGQNRLYGYTF
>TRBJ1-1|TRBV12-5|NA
TGTGCTAGTGGTTTGGGCCAACCGGACACTGAAGCTTTCTTT
CASGLGQPDTEAFF
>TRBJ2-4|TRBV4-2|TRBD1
TGTGCCAGCAGCCAAGACAGGGGGCTGAAAAACATTCAGTACTTC
CASSQDRGLKNIQYF
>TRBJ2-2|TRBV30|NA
TGTGCCTGGAGTACCGGGACAACCACCGGGGAGCTGTTTTTT
CAWSTGTTTGELFF
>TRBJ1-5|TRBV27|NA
TGTGCCAGCAGTTCCAGGGCTCTCAATCAGCCCCAGCATTTT
CASSSRALNQPQHF